This T cell receptor beta chain stems from a study of T cells after posttransplantation cyclophosphamide. To note about this clone: Antigen unknown.

Sequencing used immunoSEQ multiplex PCR; TCRdb keeps in-frame clones, though not all of them. The sample shows more than 15,000 clones, roughly 94% of them seen only once. General study results and limits: Tissue-infiltrating T cells from skin or gut overlapped little with blood T cells.

The CDR3 is made up of 15 amino acids. Trimming pared 3 bases from V and 6 bases from J, leaving 17 bases between. Germline-derived CDR1 and CDR2 are KGHSH and LQKENI. Cells defined as naive were viable CD3+CD4+ or CD3+CD8+ and CCR7+CD45RA+CD45RO-CD95-CD27+CD28+. The related graft donor's blood sample was taken on the day of bone marrow donation. The sequenced sample was naive CD4+ T cells sorted from blood. This TCR was sampled from a woman aged 45 to 65 in good health and a related stem cell transplant donor. The chain is built from TRBV18 and TRBJ1-2; D ambiguous. CDR3 nucleotides: TGTGCCAGCTCACCCCCTGGGCGGGTATGGAATGGCTACACCTTC. This sequence encodes CASSPPGRVWNGYTF. The full variable domain, rest sourced from reference TRBV18 and TRBJ1-2, is NAGVMQNPRHLVRRRGQEARLRCSPMKGHSHVYWYRQLPEEGLKFMVYLQKENIIDESGMPKERFSAEFPKEGPSILRIQQVVRGDSAAYFCASSPPGRVWNGYTFGSGTRLTVV.